Each of the 8 T cell receptor beta chains below was sequenced from the same sample in a study of cytomegalovirus exposure and HLA in healthy donors (dated by TCRdb to the late 2010s). The library was obtained by the immunoSEQ multiplex PCR assay. A mixture of 60 forward primers for TCR Vbeta segments and 13 reverse primers for TCR Jbeta segments was used in the multiplex PCR. This is the immuneACCESS table as TCRdb keeps it, with only in-frame sequences that have V and J called. A part of the clones is gone; compared with another copy, unresolved V genes explain less than half, and the rest is unexplained. This sample comprises over 150,000 clones, 79% of them detected only once. The ten largest clones represent roughly 2% of the sample. The specimen sequenced was PBMCs. These receptors were collected from a man aged 40-49 years in good health and CMV-seronegative.

V gene TRBV7-9 combines with J gene TRBJ2-1, with 9 bases lining up with TRBD2. The CDR3 length is 14 residues. Trimming at V came to 5 bases and at J to 5 bases, leaving 4 bases not matched to a gene. The germline V gene encodes CDR1 SEHNR and CDR2 FQNEAQ (reference sequence). The CDR3 coding sequence is TGTGCCAGCAGCCTGACTAGCGGACACAATGAGCAGTTCTTC. Translated: CASSLTSGHNEQFF.

There are a few counts of this clone. This chain joins TRBV6-5 and TRBJ2-3; no reliable D call. V was clipped by 2 bases and J by 2 bases, with 8 bases between them. The germline gives CDR1 MNHEY, CDR2 SVGAGI. CDR3 size: 14 residues. The CDR3 reads CASSYTPYTDTQYF. The DNA of the CDR3 is TGTGCCAGCAGTTACACCCCCTACACAGATACGCAGTATTTT.

This chain joins TRBV19 and TRBJ2-1, with no clear D. Germline loops: CDR1 LNHDA, CDR2 SQIVND (reference sequence). V lost 1 base to trimming and J lost 7 bases, with 11 bases between them. The CDR3 extends over 14 amino acids. The CDR3 is CASSIASSRNEQFF. CDR3 in DNA: TGTGCCAGTAGTATAGCTTCGTCCAGGAATGAGCAGTTCTTC.

This clone was counted once. Sequence at one end of the junction differs from germline and may be a read error. The rearrangement uses TRBV7-9 and TRBJ2-5; maybe TRBD2 (6 bases). CDR1 SEHNR and CDR2 FQNEAQ come from the germline V gene (reference sequence). This CDR3 region has 15 residues. CDR3 bases: TGTTCCAGCAGCTTAGTCGTCGGGGGAAGAGAGACCCAGTACTTC. Translating gives CSSSLVVGGRETQYF.

V usage is TRBV5-5 and J usage is TRBJ2-5; 8 bases map to TRBD1. The CDR3 is 14 amino acids. Trimming at V came to 6 bases and at J to 5 bases, leaving 9 bases not matched to a gene. Looked up from germline, CDR1 is SGHKS and CDR2 is YYEKEE (reference sequence). The CDR3 protein is CASIGQGNFETQYF. The CDR3 DNA sequence: TGTGCCAGCATAGGACAGGGTAATTTCGAGACCCAGTACTTC.

This clone was picked up one time. The chain recombines TRBV5-1 with TRBJ2-7; 9 bases match TRBD2. V lost 0 bases, J lost 5 bases, and 6 bases stayed unmatched. This CDR3 comprises 15 residues. CDR1 SGHRS and CDR2 YFSETQ come from the germline V gene. The CDR3 loop is CASSLGRRTSDEQYF. The CDR3 nucleotides are TGCGCCAGCAGCTTGGGAAGGAGGACTAGCGACGAGCAGTACTTC.

As for this clone: Other DNA sequences within the sample encode an identical CDR3. The chain recombines TRBV18 with TRBJ1-1, with 8 bases matching TRBD1. This CDR3 is built from 15 residues. Trimming took 2 bases from V and 1 from J; bases not matched to a gene: 3. Germline loops: CDR1 KGHSH, CDR2 LQKENI. The CDR3 DNA reads as TGTGCCAGCTCACCAGGACAGGGAGGGAACACTGAAGCTTTCTTT. Protein: CASSPGQGGNTEAFF.

This clone was seen once. The chain uses TRBV5-4 and TRBJ2-5; 7 positions match TRBD2. Germline CDR1 SGHNT, CDR2 YYREEE (reference sequence). V lost 1 base and J lost 4; bases outside the gene matches: 10. The CDR3 covers 16 residues. The CDR3, as DNA: TGTGCCAGCAGCTTGAAGTTTCGGGGGGTTGGAGAGACCCAGTACTTC. Protein sequence: CASSLKFRGVGETQYF.